Listed below are T cell receptor beta chains from one sample, sequenced in a study of technical replicates of blood from several donors. The method was immunoSEQ multiplex PCR; TCRdb's version includes in-frame clones alone and lacks a portion of them. The sample lists about 80,000 clones, nearly 99% occurring once. The specimen sequenced was T cells isolated from PBMCs. These receptors all stem from a human donor in good health. The CDR3 runs from the conserved cysteine through the conserved F or W. The D gene is left open where the match is weak. Rows may omit the clone size; those that give it use once, few, many or a size class.

abundance: once
len: 13
d_gene: NA
v_gene: TRBV6-6
j_gene: TRBJ1-5
CDR3nt: TGTGCCAGCAGTTCCCTTAGCAATCAGCCCCAGCATTTT
CDR3aa: CASSSLSNQPQHF

abundance: NA
len: 16
d_gene: TRBD1
v_gene: TRBV5-1
j_gene: TRBJ1-1
CDR3nt: TGCGCCAGCAGCTTGGAGAGACAGGGGGCTTATAGTGAAGCTTTCTTT
CDR3aa: CASSLERQGAYSEAFF

abundance: once
len: 16
d_gene: TRBD2
v_gene: TRBV28
j_gene: TRBJ2-7
CDR3nt: TGTGCCAGCACCCAGACTAGCGGGAGAGGGTCCTACGAGCAGTACTTC
CDR3aa: CASTQTSGRGSYEQYF

abundance: NA
len: 14
d_gene: TRBD1
v_gene: TRBV6-1
j_gene: TRBJ1-1
CDR3nt: TGTGCCAGCAGTGTACAGGGGCTAAACACTGAAGCTTTCTTT
CDR3aa: CASSVQGLNTEAFF

abundance: once
len: 12
d_gene: NA
v_gene: TRBV2
j_gene: TRBJ1-1
CDR3nt: TGTGCCAGCAGTGACCAGAACACTGAAGCTTTCTTT
CDR3aa: CASSDQNTEAFF

abundance: NA
len: 16
d_gene: NA
v_gene: TRBV6-1
j_gene: TRBJ1-2
CDR3nt: TGTGCCAGCAGTGAAGGATCTGGCAGGGGATCCTATGGCTACACCTTC
CDR3aa: CASSEGSGRGSYGYTF

abundance: NA
len: 13
d_gene: NA
v_gene: TRBV6-5
j_gene: TRBJ1-2
CDR3nt: TGTGCCAGCAGCCGGACGGGGTTCAATGGCTACACCTTC
CDR3aa: CASSRTGFNGYTF

abundance: NA
len: 14
d_gene: TRBD1
v_gene: TRBV5-4
j_gene: TRBJ2-1
CDR3nt: TGTGCCAGCAGTACCGGGACAGGGTACAATGAGCAGTTCTTC
CDR3aa: CASSTGTGYNEQFF

abundance: NA
len: 12
d_gene: NA
v_gene: TRBV6-5
j_gene: TRBJ1-1
CDR3nt: TGTGCCAGCAGCTCTAACCCGGTTGAAGCTTTCTTT
CDR3aa: CASSSNPVEAFF

abundance: NA
len: 15
d_gene: NA
v_gene: TRBV6-4
j_gene: TRBJ1-5
CDR3nt: TGTGCCAGCAGTATGCAACCTGGCGGGGATCAGCCCCAGCATTTT
CDR3aa: CASSMQPGGDQPQHF

abundance: NA
len: 15
d_gene: TRBD1
v_gene: TRBV6-5
j_gene: TRBJ2-1
CDR3nt: TGTGCCAGCAGTTACTCGACAGGGGGAGGCAATGAGCAGTTCTTC
CDR3aa: CASSYSTGGGNEQFF

abundance: NA
len: 11
d_gene: NA
v_gene: TRBV20-1
j_gene: TRBJ2-5
CDR3nt: TGCAGTCCCGACAAGCAAGAGACCCAGTACTTC
CDR3aa: CSPDKQETQYF

abundance: NA
len: 13
d_gene: NA
v_gene: TRBV5-1
j_gene: TRBJ2-7
CDR3nt: TGCGCCAGCAGCTTAAAGGGGACCTACGAGCAGTACTTC
CDR3aa: CASSLKGTYEQYF

abundance: once
len: 11
d_gene: NA
v_gene: TRBV10-3
j_gene: TRBJ1-5
CDR3nt: TGTGCCATCGGTGTAGATCAGCCCCAGCATTTT
CDR3aa: CAIGVDQPQHF

abundance: NA
len: 20
d_gene: NA
v_gene: TRBV5-1
j_gene: TRBJ1-2
CDR3nt: TGCGCCAGCAGCTTGGTCCCTACAGACAATTTCGAACTCCCCTACTATGGCTACACCTTC
CDR3aa: CASSLVPTDNFELPYYGYTF

abundance: NA
len: 13
d_gene: NA
v_gene: TRBV4-3
j_gene: TRBJ2-3
CDR3nt: TGCGCCAGCAGCCAACACCTAGCAGATACGCAGTATTTT
CDR3aa: CASSQHLADTQYF

abundance: NA
len: 16
d_gene: NA
v_gene: TRBV5-4
j_gene: TRBJ2-1
CDR3nt: TGTGCCAGCAGCTTGACCAAATTTAGGAGGAACAATGAGCAGTTCTTC
CDR3aa: CASSLTKFRRNNEQFF

abundance: NA
len: 13
d_gene: TRBD2
v_gene: TRBV7-9
j_gene: TRBJ2-7
CDR3nt: TGTGCCAGCAGCCGGGACTACTCCTACGAGCAGTACTTC
CDR3aa: CASSRDYSYEQYF

abundance: NA
len: 15
d_gene: NA
v_gene: TRBV11-1
j_gene: TRBJ2-6
CDR3nt: TGTGCCAGCAGCTTCCAGGGGACTGGGGCCAACGTCCTGACTTTC
CDR3aa: CASSFQGTGANVLTF

abundance: NA
len: 11
d_gene: NA
v_gene: TRBV6-6
j_gene: TRBJ2-1
CDR3nt: TGTGCCTCCTACGTTTACAATGAGCAGTTCTTC
CDR3aa: CASYVYNEQFF

abundance: NA
len: 10
d_gene: NA
v_gene: TRBV20-1
j_gene: TRBJ2-1
CDR3nt: TGCACCTCTTTGTACAATGAGCAGTTCTTC
CDR3aa: CTSLYNEQFF

abundance: NA
len: 14
d_gene: NA
v_gene: TRBV5-1
j_gene: TRBJ2-7
CDR3nt: TGCGCCAGCAGCTTGGCCGTCACCGGCTACGAGCAGTACTTC
CDR3aa: CASSLAVTGYEQYF

abundance: NA
len: 11
d_gene: NA
v_gene: TRBV6-1
j_gene: TRBJ1-2
CDR3nt: TGTGCCAGCAGCGGGGGGTATGGCTACACCTTC
CDR3aa: CASSGGYGYTF

abundance: NA
len: 17
d_gene: NA
v_gene: TRBV15
j_gene: TRBJ1-2
CDR3nt: TGTGCCACCAGCAGAGACCTATCTCAGGGGAAGGACGGTGGCTACACCTTC
CDR3aa: CATSRDLSQGKDGGYTF

abundance: NA
len: 12
d_gene: NA
v_gene: TRBV6-5
j_gene: TRBJ2-5
CDR3nt: TGTGCCAGCGGGACTCCAGAAGAGACCCAGTACTTC
CDR3aa: CASGTPEETQYF

abundance: NA
len: 16
d_gene: TRBD2
v_gene: TRBV7-8
j_gene: TRBJ2-2
CDR3nt: TGTGCCAGCAGCTCAAGACTAGCGGGAGTCACCGGGGAGCTGTTTTTT
CDR3aa: CASSSRLAGVTGELFF

abundance: few
len: 12
d_gene: NA
v_gene: TRBV29-1
j_gene: TRBJ1-1
CDR3nt: TGCAGCGTTGAAGCCTTGAACACTGAAGCTTTCTTT
CDR3aa: CSVEALNTEAFF

abundance: NA
len: 15
d_gene: TRBD1
v_gene: TRBV5-4
j_gene: TRBJ1-4
CDR3nt: TGTGCCAGCAGCTCAACAGGGGGGACTAATGAAAAACTGTTTTTT
CDR3aa: CASSSTGGTNEKLFF

abundance: NA
len: 12
d_gene: NA
v_gene: TRBV11-3
j_gene: TRBJ1-1
CDR3nt: TGTGCCAGCAGCTCGGACAGCCCGAGGGCTTTCTTT
CDR3aa: CASSSDSPRAFF

abundance: NA
len: 13
d_gene: NA
v_gene: TRBV7-2
j_gene: TRBJ2-5
CDR3nt: TGTGCCAGCAGCTTAGGCCAGAAAGAGACCCAGTACTTC
CDR3aa: CASSLGQKETQYF

abundance: NA
len: 13
d_gene: NA
v_gene: TRBV6-1
j_gene: TRBJ2-2
CDR3nt: TGTGCCAGCATCCCGAGAAACACCGGGGAGCTGTTTTTT
CDR3aa: CASIPRNTGELFF

abundance: NA
len: 15
d_gene: TRBD2
v_gene: TRBV5-5
j_gene: TRBJ2-5
CDR3nt: TGTGCCAGCAGCTCATTAGCGGGAGGGCCGGAGACCCAGTACTTC
CDR3aa: CASSSLAGGPETQYF

abundance: NA
len: 13
d_gene: NA
v_gene: TRBV7-9
j_gene: TRBJ1-1
CDR3nt: TGTGCCAGCAGCGAAACGGCGGGCACTGAAGCTTTCTTT
CDR3aa: CASSETAGTEAFF